This TCR beta chain is from a study of blood T cell repertoires in COVID-19. Measured with immunoSEQ multiplex PCR; TCRdb has only the in-frame clones, and not every one. The sample yields about 59,000 clones, roughly nine tenths seen once. Germline V gene data show CDR1 as SGDLS and CDR2 as YYNGEE. The CDR3 runs to 16 residues. The V gene lost 0 bases and the J gene lost 0 bases, with 10 bases spanning the gap. Sequencing input: peripheral blood. The chain carries TRBV9 and TRBJ2-1; D is possibly TRBD1 (6 bases). This TCR came from a human donor in a cohort sampled during active COVID-19. Here the CDR3 DNA reads TGTGCCAGCAGCGTAGCTGGACAGAGCTCCTACAATGAGCAGTTCTTC. Translating gives CASSVAGQSSYNEQFF.